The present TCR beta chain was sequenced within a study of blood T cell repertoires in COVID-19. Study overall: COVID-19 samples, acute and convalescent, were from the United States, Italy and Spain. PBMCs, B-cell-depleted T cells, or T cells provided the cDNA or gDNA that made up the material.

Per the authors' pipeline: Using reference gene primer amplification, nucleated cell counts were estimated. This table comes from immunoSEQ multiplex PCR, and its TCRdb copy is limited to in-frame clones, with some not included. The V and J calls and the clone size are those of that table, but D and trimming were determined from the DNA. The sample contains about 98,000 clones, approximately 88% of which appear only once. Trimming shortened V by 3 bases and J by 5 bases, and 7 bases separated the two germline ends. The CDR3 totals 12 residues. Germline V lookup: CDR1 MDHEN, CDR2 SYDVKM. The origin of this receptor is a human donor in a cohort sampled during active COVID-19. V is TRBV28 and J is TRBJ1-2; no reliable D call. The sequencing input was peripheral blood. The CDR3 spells CASSFQDYGYTF. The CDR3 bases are TGTGCCAGCAGTTTTCAGGATTATGGCTACACCTTC.